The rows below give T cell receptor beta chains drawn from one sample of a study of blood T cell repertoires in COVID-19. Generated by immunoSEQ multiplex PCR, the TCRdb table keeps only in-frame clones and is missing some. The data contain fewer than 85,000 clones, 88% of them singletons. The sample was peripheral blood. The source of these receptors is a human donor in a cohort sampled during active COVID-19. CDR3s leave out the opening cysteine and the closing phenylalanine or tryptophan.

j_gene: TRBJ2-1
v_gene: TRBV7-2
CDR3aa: ASSLSLGANEQF

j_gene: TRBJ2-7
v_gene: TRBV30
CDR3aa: AWERPGEPGSTAYEQY

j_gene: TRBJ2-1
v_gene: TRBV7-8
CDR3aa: ASSFVNEQF

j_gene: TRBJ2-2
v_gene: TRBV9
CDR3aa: ASMRDGGTGELF

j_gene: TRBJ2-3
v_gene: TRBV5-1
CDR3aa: ASGTGATDTQY

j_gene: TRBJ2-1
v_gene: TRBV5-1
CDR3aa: ASSPRLAGGLGSEQF

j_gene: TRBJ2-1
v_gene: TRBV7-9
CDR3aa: ASSPSGATYNEQF

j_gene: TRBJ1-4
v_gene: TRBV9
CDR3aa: ASSVGQLNEKLF

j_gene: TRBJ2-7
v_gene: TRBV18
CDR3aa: ASSPEQEQY

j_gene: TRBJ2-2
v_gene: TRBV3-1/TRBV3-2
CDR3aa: ASSPRGGRGFNTGELF

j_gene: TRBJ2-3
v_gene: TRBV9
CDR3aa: ASSVTSTDTQY

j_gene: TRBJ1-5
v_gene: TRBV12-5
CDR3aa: ASGHGGTGGNQPQH

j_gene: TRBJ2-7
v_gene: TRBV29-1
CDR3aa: SCTSGETYEQY

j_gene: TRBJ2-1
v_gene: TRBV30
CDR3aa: AWSQNEQF

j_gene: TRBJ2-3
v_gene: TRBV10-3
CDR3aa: AISENGLAGLNTQY

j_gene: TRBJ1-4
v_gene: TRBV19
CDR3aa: ASAGTGDPNEKLF

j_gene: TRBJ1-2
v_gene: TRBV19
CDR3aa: ASRPGQGHGYT

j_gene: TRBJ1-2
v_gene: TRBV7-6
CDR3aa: ASSLDRTGMIYGYT

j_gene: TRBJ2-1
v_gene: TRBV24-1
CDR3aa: ATSDTGTSGRSSYNEQF

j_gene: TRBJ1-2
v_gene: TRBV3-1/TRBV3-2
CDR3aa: ASSPAGSWGYT

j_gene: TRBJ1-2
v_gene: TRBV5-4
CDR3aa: ASSHPDRVGYGYT

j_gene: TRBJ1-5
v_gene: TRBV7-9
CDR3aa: ASSSTTHGQGKNQPQH

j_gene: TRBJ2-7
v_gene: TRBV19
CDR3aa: ASKDGNSYEQY

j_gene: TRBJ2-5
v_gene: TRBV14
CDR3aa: ASSRQGLSGETQY

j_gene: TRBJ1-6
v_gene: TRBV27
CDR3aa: ASSKQGPNSPLH

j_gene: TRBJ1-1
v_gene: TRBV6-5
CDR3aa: ASSRGRNTEAF

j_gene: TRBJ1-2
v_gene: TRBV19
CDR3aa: ASSAGIAGYT

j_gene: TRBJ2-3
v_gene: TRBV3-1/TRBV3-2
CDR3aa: ASSTSGRSTDTQY

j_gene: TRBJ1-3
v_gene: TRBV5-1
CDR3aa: ASTVGGASGNTIY

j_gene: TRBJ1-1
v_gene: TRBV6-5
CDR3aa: ASYRANTEAF

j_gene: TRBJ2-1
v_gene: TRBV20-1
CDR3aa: SASGWDREYNEQF

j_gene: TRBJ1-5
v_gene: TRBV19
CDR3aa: ASSINDFSNQPQH

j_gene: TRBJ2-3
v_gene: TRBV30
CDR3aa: AWTRGISTDTQY

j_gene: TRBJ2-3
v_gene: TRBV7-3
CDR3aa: ASSLRGGGSHPADTQY

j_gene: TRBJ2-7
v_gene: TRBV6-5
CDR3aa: ASTRSLYEQY

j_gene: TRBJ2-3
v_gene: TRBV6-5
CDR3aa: ASKGQAGADTQY